What follows describes a single T cell receptor (beta chain). The entry originates in a study of blood T cell repertoires in COVID-19. Libraries were prepared by immunoSEQ multiplex PCR; TCRdb keeps only in-frame clonotypes and omits some of them. The repertoire holds some 250,000 clones, with approximately 85% as singletons. The CDR3 is made up of 19 amino acids. Germline V gene sequence: CDR1 SGHKS, CDR2 YYEKEE (reference sequence). The V gene end was trimmed by 4 bases and the J gene end by 8 bases; junction bases not matched to a gene: 21. This sequence was found in a woman in her forties or fifties who had recovered from COVID-19. The sample taken for sequencing was PBMCs or T cells enriched from blood (not recorded which). The V gene is TRBV5-5, the J gene TRBJ1-4; 9 nucleotides align to TRBD1. The CDR3 loop is CASSPIYVQGARLGEKLFF. Written as DNA, the CDR3 is TGTGCCAGCAGCCCGATTTATGTACAGGGGGCTAGGCTCGGAGAAAAACTGTTTTTT.